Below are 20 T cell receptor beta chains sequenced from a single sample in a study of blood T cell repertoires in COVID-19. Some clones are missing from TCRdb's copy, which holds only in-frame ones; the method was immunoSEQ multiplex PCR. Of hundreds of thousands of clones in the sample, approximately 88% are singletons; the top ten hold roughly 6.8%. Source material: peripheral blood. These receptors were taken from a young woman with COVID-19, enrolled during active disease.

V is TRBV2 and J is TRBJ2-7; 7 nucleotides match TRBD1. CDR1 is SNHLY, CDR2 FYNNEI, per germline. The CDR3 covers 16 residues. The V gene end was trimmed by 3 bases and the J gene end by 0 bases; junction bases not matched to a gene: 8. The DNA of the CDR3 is TGTGCCAGCAGTGAGGCCCCACAGGGGAACTCCTACGAGCAGTACGTC. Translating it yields CASSEAPQGNSYEQYV.

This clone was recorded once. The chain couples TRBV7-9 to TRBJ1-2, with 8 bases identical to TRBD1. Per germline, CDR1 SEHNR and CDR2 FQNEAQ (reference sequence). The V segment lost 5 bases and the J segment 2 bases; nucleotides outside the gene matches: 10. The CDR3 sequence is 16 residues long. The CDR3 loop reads CASSGDGWTGNYGYTF. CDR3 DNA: TGTGCCAGCAGCGGCGACGGATGGACAGGGAACTATGGCTACACCTTC.

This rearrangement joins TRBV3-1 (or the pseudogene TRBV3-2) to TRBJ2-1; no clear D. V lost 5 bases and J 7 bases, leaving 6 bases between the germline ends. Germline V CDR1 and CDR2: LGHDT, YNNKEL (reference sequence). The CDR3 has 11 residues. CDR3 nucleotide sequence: TGTGCCAGCAGCTTATTTAATGAGCAGTTCTTC. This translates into CASSLFNEQFF.

The CDR3 coding sequence is TGCGCCAGCAGCTTGTTGGGGACTAGCGGGACGAACACCGGGGAGCTGTTTTTT. Its protein is CASSLLGTSGTNTGELFF. The rearrangement uses TRBV5-1 and TRBJ2-2; 13 bases map to TRBD2. The CDR3 is 18 residues long. The ends lost 1 base at V and 0 bases at J; junction bases unmatched: 3. Germline-derived CDR1 and CDR2 are SGHRS and YFSETQ.

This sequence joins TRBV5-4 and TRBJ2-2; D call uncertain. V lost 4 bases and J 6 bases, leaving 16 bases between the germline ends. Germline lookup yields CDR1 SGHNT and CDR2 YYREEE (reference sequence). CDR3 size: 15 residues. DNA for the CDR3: TGTGCCAGCAGCCTAGAACTACGCCCCTCCGGGGAGCTGTTTTTT. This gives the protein CASSLELRPSGELFF.

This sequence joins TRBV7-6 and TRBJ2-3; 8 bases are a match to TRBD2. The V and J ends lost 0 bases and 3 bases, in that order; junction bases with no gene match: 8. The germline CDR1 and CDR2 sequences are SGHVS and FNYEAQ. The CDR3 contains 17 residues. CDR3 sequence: CASSLAGRGGITDTQYF. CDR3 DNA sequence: TGTGCCAGCAGCTTAGCGGGTCGGGGGGGAATAACAGATACGCAGTATTTT. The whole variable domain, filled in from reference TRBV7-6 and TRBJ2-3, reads GAGVSQSPRYKVTKRGQDVALRCDPISGHVSLYWYRQALGQGPEFLTYFNYEAQQDKSGLPNDRFSAERPEGSISTLTIQRTEQRDSAMYRCASSLAGRGGITDTQYFGPGTRLTVL.

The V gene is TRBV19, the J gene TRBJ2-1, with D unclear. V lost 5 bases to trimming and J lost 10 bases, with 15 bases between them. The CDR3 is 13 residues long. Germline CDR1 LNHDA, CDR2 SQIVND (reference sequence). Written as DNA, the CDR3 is TGTGCCAGTAGTCAGTCCCGGCAGGCGGAGCAGTTCTTC. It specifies CASSQSRQAEQFF. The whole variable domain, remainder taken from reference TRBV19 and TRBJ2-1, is DGGITQSPKYLFRKEGQNVTLSCEQNLNHDAMYWYRQDPGQGLRLIYYSQIVNDFQKGDIAEGYSVSREKKESFPLTVTSAQKNPTAFYLCASSQSRQAEQFFGPGTRLTVL.

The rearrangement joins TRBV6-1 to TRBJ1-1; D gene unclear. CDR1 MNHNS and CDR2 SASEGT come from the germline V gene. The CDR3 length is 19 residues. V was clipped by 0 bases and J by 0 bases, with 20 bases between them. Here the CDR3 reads CASSEALRGRTNLNTEAFF. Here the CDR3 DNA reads TGTGCCAGCAGTGAAGCGCTACGAGGCCGTACAAACTTGAACACTGAAGCTTTCTTT.

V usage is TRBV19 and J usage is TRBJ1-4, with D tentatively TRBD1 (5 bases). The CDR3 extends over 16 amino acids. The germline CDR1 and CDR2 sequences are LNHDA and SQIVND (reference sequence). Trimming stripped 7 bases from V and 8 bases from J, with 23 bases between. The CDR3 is CASTPYRGGVGEKLFF. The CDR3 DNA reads TGTGCCAGTACCCCCTATCGGGGGGGTGTGGGAGAAAAACTGTTTTTT.

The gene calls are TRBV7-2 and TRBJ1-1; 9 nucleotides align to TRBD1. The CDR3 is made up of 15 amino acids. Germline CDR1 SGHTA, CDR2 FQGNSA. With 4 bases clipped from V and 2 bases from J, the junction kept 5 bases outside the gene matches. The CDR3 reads CASSYTGQGNTEAFF. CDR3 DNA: TGTGCCAGCAGCTACACGGGACAGGGAAACACTGAAGCTTTCTTT.

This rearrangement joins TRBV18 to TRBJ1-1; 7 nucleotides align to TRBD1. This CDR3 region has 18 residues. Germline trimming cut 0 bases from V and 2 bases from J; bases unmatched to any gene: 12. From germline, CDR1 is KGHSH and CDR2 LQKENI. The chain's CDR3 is CASSPPMTGRVANTEAFF. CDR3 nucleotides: TGTGCCAGCTCACCACCGATGACAGGGAGAGTAGCTAACACTGAAGCTTTCTTT.

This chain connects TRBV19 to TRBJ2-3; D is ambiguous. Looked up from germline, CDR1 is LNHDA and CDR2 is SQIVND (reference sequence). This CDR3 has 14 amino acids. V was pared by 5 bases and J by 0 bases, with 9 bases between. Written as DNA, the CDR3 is TGTGCCAGTAGTGGCAGGCCTAGCACAGATACGCAGTATTTT. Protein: CASSGRPSTDTQYF.

CDR3 sequence: CASSLTGKGEQYF. CDR3 sequence (DNA): TGTGCCAGCAGCCTGACAGGGAAGGGGGAGCAGTACTTC. The chain uses TRBV6-2 or TRBV6-3 and TRBJ2-7; 7 bases match TRBD1. The length of the CDR3 is 13 residues. From germline, CDR1 is MNHEY and CDR2 SVGEGT. After removal of 6 bases from V and 7 bases from J, the junction contained 9 bases not matched to a gene.

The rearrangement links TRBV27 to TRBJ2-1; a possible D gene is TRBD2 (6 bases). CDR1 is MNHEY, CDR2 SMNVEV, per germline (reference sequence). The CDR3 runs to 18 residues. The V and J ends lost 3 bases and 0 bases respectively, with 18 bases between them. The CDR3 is CASSFGGTEGYSYNEQFF. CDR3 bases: TGTGCCAGCAGTTTTGGGGGAACGGAGGGGTACTCCTACAATGAGCAGTTCTTC.

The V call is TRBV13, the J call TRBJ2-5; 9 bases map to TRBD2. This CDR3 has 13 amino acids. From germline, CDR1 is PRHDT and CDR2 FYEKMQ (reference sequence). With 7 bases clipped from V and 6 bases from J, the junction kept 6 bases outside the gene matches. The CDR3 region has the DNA TGTGCCAGCACGTTAGCGGGAGATCAGACCCAGTACTTC. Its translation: CASTLAGDQTQYF.

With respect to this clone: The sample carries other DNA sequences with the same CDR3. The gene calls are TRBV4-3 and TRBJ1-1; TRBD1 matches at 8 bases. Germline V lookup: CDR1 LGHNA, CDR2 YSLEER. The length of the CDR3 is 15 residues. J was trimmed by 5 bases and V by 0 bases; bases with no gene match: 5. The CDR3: CASSQEGTGGTEAFF. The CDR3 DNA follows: TGCGCCAGCAGCCAAGAAGGAACAGGGGGGACTGAAGCTTTCTTT.

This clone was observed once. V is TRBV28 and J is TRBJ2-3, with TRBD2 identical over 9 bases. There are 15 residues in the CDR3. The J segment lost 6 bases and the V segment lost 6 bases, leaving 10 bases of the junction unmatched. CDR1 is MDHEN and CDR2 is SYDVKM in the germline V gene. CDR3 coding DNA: TGTGCCAGCAGAGCCGGGACTAGCCCTTGGGATACGCAGTATTTT. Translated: CASRAGTSPWDTQYF.

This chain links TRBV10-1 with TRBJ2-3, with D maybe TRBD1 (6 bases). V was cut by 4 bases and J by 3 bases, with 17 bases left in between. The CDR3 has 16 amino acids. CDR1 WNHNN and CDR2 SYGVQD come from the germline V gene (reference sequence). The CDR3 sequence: CASSATRTAFTDTQYF. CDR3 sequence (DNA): TGCGCCAGCAGTGCGACAAGGACAGCTTTTACAGATACGCAGTATTTT.

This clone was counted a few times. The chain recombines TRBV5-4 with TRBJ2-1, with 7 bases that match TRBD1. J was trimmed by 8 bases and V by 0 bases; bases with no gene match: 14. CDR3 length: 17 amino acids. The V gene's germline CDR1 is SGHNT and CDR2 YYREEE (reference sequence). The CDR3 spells CASSLGAPDRHGDEQFF. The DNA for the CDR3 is TGTGCCAGCAGCTTGGGAGCTCCGGACAGGCACGGCGATGAGCAGTTCTTC.

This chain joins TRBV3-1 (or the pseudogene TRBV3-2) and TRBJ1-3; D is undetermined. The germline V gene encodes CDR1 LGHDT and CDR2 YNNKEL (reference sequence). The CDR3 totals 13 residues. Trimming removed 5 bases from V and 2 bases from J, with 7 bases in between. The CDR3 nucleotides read TGTGCCAGCAGCGCGGCGGCTGGAAACACCATATATTTT. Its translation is CASSAAAGNTIYF.